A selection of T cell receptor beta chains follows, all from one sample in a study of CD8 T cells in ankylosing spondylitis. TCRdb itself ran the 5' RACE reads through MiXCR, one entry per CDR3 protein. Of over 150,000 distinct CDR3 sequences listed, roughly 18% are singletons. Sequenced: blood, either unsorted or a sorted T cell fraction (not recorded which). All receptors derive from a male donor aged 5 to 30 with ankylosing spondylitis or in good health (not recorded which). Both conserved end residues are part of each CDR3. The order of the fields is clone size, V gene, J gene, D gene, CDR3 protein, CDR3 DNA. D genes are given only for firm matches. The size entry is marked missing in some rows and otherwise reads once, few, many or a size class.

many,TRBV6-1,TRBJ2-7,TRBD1,CASSSPTGALSDEQYF,TGTGCCAGCAGTTCCCCGACAGGGGCGCTTTCGGACGAGCAGTACTTC
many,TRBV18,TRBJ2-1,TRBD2,CASSWLRTSVNEQFF,TGTGCCAGCTCATGGTTGCGGACTAGCGTCAATGAGCAGTTCTTC
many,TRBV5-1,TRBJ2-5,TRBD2,CASSRGTSGSQETQYF,TGCGCCAGCAGCCGAGGGACTAGCGGAAGCCAAGAGACCCAGTACTTC
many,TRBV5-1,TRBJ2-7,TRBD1,CASSAAPGTGVHEQYF,TGCGCCAGCAGTGCCGCGCCCGGGACAGGGGTCCACGAGCAGTACTTC
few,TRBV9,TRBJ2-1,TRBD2,CASSVLERDLRYNEQFF,TGTGCCAGCAGCGTCCTTGAGCGGGACCTCCGTTACAATGAGCAGTTCTTC
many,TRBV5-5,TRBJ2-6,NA,CASSPGTISGANVLTF,TGTGCCAGCAGCCCGGGGACAATCTCTGGGGCCAACGTCCTGACTTTC
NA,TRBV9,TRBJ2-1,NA,CASSVVNNEQFF,TGTGCCAGCAGCGTAGTCAACAATGAGCAGTTCTTC
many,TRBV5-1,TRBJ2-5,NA,CASSSSGMTGETQYF,TGCGCCAGCAGCTCATCCGGGATGACGGGAGAGACCCAGTACTTC
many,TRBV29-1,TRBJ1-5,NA,CSVGISNQPQHF,TGCAGCGTTGGGATTAGCAATCAGCCCCAGCATTTT
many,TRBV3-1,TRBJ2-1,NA,CASSPRDISSYNEQFF,TGTGCCAGCAGCCCCCGGGACATCAGCTCCTACAATGAGCAGTTCTTC